The clone carrying this T cell receptor (beta chain) was counted a few times. Antigen specificity is unknown. After template switching added a universal primer site, the resulting cDNA carried unique molecular identifiers. TCRdb redid the calling of the 5' RACE reads with MiXCR, one entry per CDR3 protein. The sample has 200,000 or so distinct CDR3 sequences, around 8% seen once. The record originates from a study of identical twins. Study findings and constraints: Invariant MAIT and iNKT cells are populations that could partly confound zero-insertion analyses. Models underestimated TCR alpha sharing (out-of-frame) in monozygotic twins. The analysis was cross-sectional rather than longitudinal within donors.

V was clipped by 5 bases and J by 5 bases; unmatched bases: 15. The CDR3 is 16 amino acids. Germline values: CDR1 MNHEY, CDR2 SVGEGT. A further study also used this sample, focusing on yellow fever vaccine responses in identical twins.

The sequence was obtained from a young woman in good health. The sequencing sample was made of memory (CD45RO+) T cells sorted from blood. The chain employs TRBV6-2 or TRBV6-3 and TRBJ2-7; 7 bases are a match to TRBD1. The CDR3: CASSLPARGRLDEQYF. The CDR3 coding sequence is TGTGCCAGCAGTCTCCCTGCGAGGGGGCGCCTGGACGAGCAGTACTTC.